Below are 16 T cell receptor beta chains sequenced from a single sample in a study of blood T cell repertoires in COVID-19 (dated by TCRdb to about 2020). Library preparation was by the immunoSEQ multiplex PCR assay. TCRdb stores this immuneACCESS table with in-frame sequences only. Part of the clones is absent; in the studies checked, under half of the shortfall reflects unresolved V genes, and no reason is known for the rest. The sample table shows about 190,000 clones, and roughly 84% are seen once. The leading ten clones occupy under 4% of the sample. The sequenced sample consisted of PBMCs or T cells enriched from blood (not recorded which). The source is a woman between 25 and 40 years old who had been exposed to COVID-19.

J is TRBJ1-2 and V is TRBV5-4; the match to TRBD1 covers 10 bases. The CDR3 is 15 amino acids. The germline gives CDR1 SGHNT, CDR2 YYREEE (reference sequence). The J segment lost 3 bases and the V segment lost 0 bases, leaving 2 bases of the junction unmatched. The CDR3: CASSLVGTGDYGYTF. The DNA of the CDR3 is TGTGCCAGCAGCTTGGTTGGGACAGGGGACTATGGCTACACCTTC.

The CDR3 sequence: CASSLPRGGTTGELFF. The CDR3, as DNA: TGTGCCAGCAGTCTTCCCCGTGGAGGGACGACCGGGGAGCTGTTTTTT. The chain recombines TRBV27 with TRBJ2-2, with TRBD2 as a possible D gene (6 bases). V was shortened by 5 bases and J by 5 bases, with 18 bases between the two germline ends. The CDR3 consists of 16 residues. The V gene's germline CDR1 is MNHEY and CDR2 SMNVEV (reference sequence).

The chain combines TRBV20-1 with TRBJ2-3; the D is unclear. Germline loops: CDR1 DFQATT, CDR2 SNEGSKA (reference sequence). The CDR3 loop spans 11 amino acids. Trimming took 4 bases from V and 2 from J, leaving 4 bases between them. The CDR3 nucleotides are TGCAGTGCTATACTCACAGATACGCAGTATTTT. Amino acid sequence: CSAILTDTQYF.

This clone was found once. The V and J genes are TRBV3-1 (or the pseudogene TRBV3-2) and TRBJ2-1, with D tentatively TRBD1 (6 bases). CDR3 length: 17 amino acids. The V end was cut by 4 bases, the J end by 0 bases, with 16 bases between. CDR1 is LGHDT, CDR2 YNNKEL, per germline (reference sequence). CDR3 amino acids: CASSRGKQDSSYNEQFF. CDR3 DNA sequence: TGTGCCAGCAGCCGCGGCAAACAGGACAGCTCCTACAATGAGCAGTTCTTC.

V usage is TRBV10-1 and J usage is TRBJ2-3; 8 positions agree with TRBD2. The CDR3 runs to 18 residues. Germline values: CDR1 WNHNN, CDR2 SYGVQD (reference sequence). With V trimmed by 5 bases and J by 2 bases, 15 bases remained unmatched. The CDR3 protein is CASSTGLGGSIITDTQYF. Written as DNA, the CDR3 is TGCGCCAGCAGTACGGGACTAGGAGGAAGTATTATCACAGATACGCAGTATTTT.

This clone was detected once. The chain is built from TRBV25-1 and TRBJ2-7; 8 bases align to TRBD1. The V gene end was trimmed by 5 bases and the J gene end by 5 bases; junction bases not matched to a gene: 8. Germline V gene data show CDR1 as MGHDK and CDR2 as SYGVNS. CDR3 length: 14 residues. The CDR3 DNA sequence: TGTGCCAGCAGTAGGGCAGGGGGCTTCCACGAGCAGTACTTC. It specifies CASSRAGGFHEQYF.

This sequence joins TRBV5-1 and TRBJ1-1, with unresolved D. CDR1 SGHRS and CDR2 YFSETQ come from the germline V gene. Trimming removed 3 bases from V and 3 bases from J, with 6 bases in between. This CDR3 has 12 amino acids. The CDR3 sequence: CASSYTDTEAFF. The DNA of the CDR3 is TGCGCCAGCAGCTACACCGACACTGAAGCTTTCTTT.

The V and J genes are TRBV7-3 and TRBJ2-1; 9 bases are shared with TRBD2. V lost 4 bases, J lost 1 base, and 5 bases stayed unmatched. The CDR3 is 16 amino acids. CDR1 is SGHTA and CDR2 is FQGTGA in the germline V gene. The CDR3 DNA sequence: TGTGCCAGCAGCTCTATAGCGGGGGAGTCCTACAATGAGCAGTTCTTC. It yields the protein CASSSIAGESYNEQFF.

The chain uses TRBV10-3 and TRBJ2-7; 7 bases fit TRBD1. The CDR3 spans 14 residues. Germline V gene sequence: CDR1 ENHRY, CDR2 SYGVKD. J gave up 6 bases and V 4 bases, and 9 bases lay outside the gene matches. CDR3 protein: CAISGTGTSGEQYF. The CDR3 DNA is TGTGCCATCAGTGGGACAGGCACCTCTGGCGAGCAGTACTTC.

This chain uses TRBV9 with TRBJ1-1; D is possibly TRBD1 (6 bases). The germline V gene encodes CDR1 SGDLS and CDR2 YYNGEE. Trimming pared 4 bases from V and 1 base from J, leaving 11 bases between. The CDR3 has 14 residues. The CDR3 DNA follows: TGTGCCAGCAGCTTTAAGGGGGAGAACACTGAAGCTTTCTTT. Translated: CASSFKGENTEAFF.

The chain carries TRBV7-9 and TRBJ1-4; 7 nucleotides line up with TRBD1. This CDR3 spans 14 amino acids. V lost 5 bases and J lost 8; bases outside the gene matches: 8. The germline V gene has CDR1 SEHNR and CDR2 FQNEAQ (reference sequence). The CDR3 DNA reads TGTGCCAGCAGCCCCACAGGGGATGACGAAAAACTGTTTTTT. This gives the protein CASSPTGDDEKLFF.

The V call is TRBV6-4, the J call TRBJ2-5, with 9 bases matching TRBD1. The V gene's germline CDR1 is MRHNA and CDR2 SNTAGT. This CDR3 region has 15 residues. V shed 2 bases and J 5 bases; nucleotides not matched to a gene: 6. In nucleotides, the CDR3 is TGTGCCAGCAGTGACAACAGGGGGCGGGGTGAGACCCAGTACTTC. Protein product: CASSDNRGRGETQYF.

This clone has just one count. CDR3 region: CASSPRTTNEKLFF. CDR3 coding DNA: TGTGCCAGCAGTCCGAGGACAACTAATGAAAAACTGTTTTTT. The chain carries TRBV27 and TRBJ1-4; D not resolved. The CDR3 length is 14 residues. CDR1 and CDR2 (germline): MNHEY, SMNVEV (reference sequence). V lost 5 bases and J 0 bases, leaving 7 bases between the germline ends.

CDR3 sequence (DNA): TGTGCCTGGAAAGGACAGGAGGGATATAATTCACCCCTCCACTTT. This translates into CAWKGQEGYNSPLHF. The chain is built from TRBV30 and TRBJ1-6, with TRBD1 matching 7 bases. CDR3 length equals 15 residues. The trim removed 4 bases at V and 4 bases at J, leaving 7 bases unmatched. CDR1 and CDR2 from the germline V gene are GTSNPN and SVGIG (reference sequence).

Here the CDR3 DNA reads TGCGCCAGCAGTAAAAGCCTGAGCTCCTACAATGAGCAGTTCTTC. It codes for CASSKSLSSYNEQFF. The chain uses TRBV10-1 and TRBJ2-1, with D unresolved. Germline CDR1 is WNHNN and CDR2 is SYGVQD (reference sequence). Trimming shortened V by 5 bases and J by 0 bases, and 11 bases separated the two germline ends. The CDR3 totals 15 residues.

The chain uses TRBV19 and TRBJ1-1; 9 positions agree with TRBD1. The germline V gene encodes CDR1 LNHDA and CDR2 SQIVND (reference sequence). CDR3 size: 14 residues. The junction had 9 bases not matched to a gene; V was cut back by 7 bases and J by 6 bases. CDR3 DNA: TGTGCCAGTACCGGGGACAGGGAGATCCCTGAAGCTTTCTTT. Translated, it gives CASTGDREIPEAFF.